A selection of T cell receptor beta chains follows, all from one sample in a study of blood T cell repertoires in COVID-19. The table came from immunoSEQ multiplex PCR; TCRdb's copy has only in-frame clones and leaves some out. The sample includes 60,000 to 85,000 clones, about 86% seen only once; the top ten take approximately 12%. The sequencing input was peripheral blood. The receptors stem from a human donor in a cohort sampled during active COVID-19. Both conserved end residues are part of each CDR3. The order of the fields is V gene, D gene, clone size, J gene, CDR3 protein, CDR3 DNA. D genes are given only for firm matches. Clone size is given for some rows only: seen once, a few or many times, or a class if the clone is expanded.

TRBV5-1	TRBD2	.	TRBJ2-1	CASSPSGGQYNEQFF	TGCGCCAGCAGCCCTAGCGGGGGGCAGTACAATGAGCAGTTCTTC
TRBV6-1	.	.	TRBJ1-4	CASSEAGLNEKLFF	TGTGCCAGCAGTGAAGCCGGACTTAATGAAAAACTGTTTTTT
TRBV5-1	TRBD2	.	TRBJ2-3	CASSPPAGDTDTQYF	TGCGCCAGCAGCCCACCAGCGGGGGATACAGATACGCAGTATTTT
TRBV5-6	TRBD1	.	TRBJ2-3	CASSRQGQDTQYF	TGTGCCAGCAGCCGACAGGGACAAGATACGCAGTATTTT
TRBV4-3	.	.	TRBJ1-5	CASSQDLLRDDQPQHF	TGCGCCAGCAGCCAAGATCTGTTGAGGGATGATCAGCCCCAGCATTTT
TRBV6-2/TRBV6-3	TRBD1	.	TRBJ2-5	CASSSNRGRETQYF	TGTGCCAGCAGTTCTAACAGGGGGCGGGAGACCCAGTACTTC
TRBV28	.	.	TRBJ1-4	CASSSHSGANEKLFF	TGTGCCAGCAGTTCTCATTCAGGGGCTAATGAAAAACTGTTTTTT
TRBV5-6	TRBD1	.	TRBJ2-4	CASSGRQGAPVGRNIQYF	TGTGCCAGCAGCGGCCGACAGGGGGCGCCTGTTGGGAGAAACATTCAGTACTTC
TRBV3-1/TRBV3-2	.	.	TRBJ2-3	CASSPRLRRGAADTQYF	TGTGCCAGCAGCCCCCGTTTGCGGCGCGGGGCGGCAGATACGCAGTATTTT
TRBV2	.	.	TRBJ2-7	CASNMDSSYEQYF	TGTGCCAGCAATATGGACAGCTCCTACGAGCAGTACTTC
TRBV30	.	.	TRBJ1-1	CAWSAMNTEAFF	TGTGCCTGGAGCGCTATGAACACTGAAGCTTTCTTT
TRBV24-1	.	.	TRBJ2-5	CATSDFSRGPETQYF	TGTGCCACCAGTGATTTCTCCAGGGGCCCAGAGACCCAGTACTTC
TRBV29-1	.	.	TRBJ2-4	CSVVVSKNKAIQYF	TGCAGCGTTGTAGTGTCCAAAAATAAAGCCATTCAGTACTTC
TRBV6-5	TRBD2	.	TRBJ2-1	CASSYLTSGGGNEQFF	TGTGCCAGCAGTTACCTGACTAGCGGGGGGGGCAATGAGCAGTTCTTC
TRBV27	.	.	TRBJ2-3	CATPWRGPYTDTQYF	TGTGCCACGCCCTGGCGGGGGCCTTACACAGATACGCAGTATTTT
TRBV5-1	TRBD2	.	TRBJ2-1	CASKRLAGNNEQFF	TGCGCCAGCAAGCGGCTAGCGGGGAACAATGAGCAGTTCTTC
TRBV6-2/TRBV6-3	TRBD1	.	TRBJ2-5	CASSRRGQGLGETQYF	TGTGCCAGCAGTCGCCGCGGACAGGGGCTAGGAGAGACCCAGTACTTC
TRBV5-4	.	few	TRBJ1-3	CASSLDRAGNTIYF	TGTGCCAGCAGCTTGGACAGGGCCGGAAACACCATATATTTT
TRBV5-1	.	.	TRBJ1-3	CASSLTGSSGNTIYF	TGCGCCAGCAGCTTGACCGGGAGCTCTGGAAACACCATATATTTT
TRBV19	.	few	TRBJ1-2	CASSIEMGRAYGYTF	TGTGCCAGTAGTATAGAGATGGGCAGGGCCTATGGCTACACCTTC
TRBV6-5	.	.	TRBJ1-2	CASSYGGNSNGYTF	TGTGCCAGCAGTTACGGGGGGAACTCAAATGGCTACACCTTC
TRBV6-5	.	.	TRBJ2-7	CASTNGWSSYEQYF	TGTGCCAGCACCAATGGCTGGTCATCCTACGAGCAGTACTTC
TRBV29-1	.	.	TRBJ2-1	CSAFAPDNEQFF	TGCAGCGCCTTTGCTCCGGACAATGAGCAGTTCTTC
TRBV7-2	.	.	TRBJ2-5	CASSLERGETQYF	TGTGCCAGCAGCTTAGAGAGGGGGGAGACCCAGTACTTC
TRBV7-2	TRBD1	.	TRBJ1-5	CASSSDRDTQPQHF	TGTGCCAGCAGCTCGGACAGGGATACTCAGCCCCAGCATTTT
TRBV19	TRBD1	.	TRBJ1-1	CASGTGDRNTEAFF	TGTGCCAGTGGGACAGGCGATCGGAACACTGAAGCTTTCTTT
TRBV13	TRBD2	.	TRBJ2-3	CASYGLAGAISTDTQYF	TGTGCCAGCTACGGACTAGCGGGGGCAATTAGCACAGATACGCAGTATTTT
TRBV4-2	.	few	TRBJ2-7	CASSQESASFPYEQYF	TGTGCCAGCAGCCAAGAATCGGCTAGCTTCCCCTACGAGCAGTACTTC
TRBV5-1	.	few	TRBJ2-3	CASSQVPSPPDTQYF	TGCGCCAGCAGTCAGGTTCCCAGCCCGCCAGATACGCAGTATTTT
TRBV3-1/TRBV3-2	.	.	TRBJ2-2	CASSQGGHSAGELFF	TGTGCCAGCAGCCAAGGGGGGCATTCCGCCGGGGAGCTGTTTTTT
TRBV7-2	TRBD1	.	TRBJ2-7	CASSLGSGTGSYEQYF	TGTGCCAGCAGCTTAGGTTCCGGGACAGGCTCCTACGAGCAGTACTTC
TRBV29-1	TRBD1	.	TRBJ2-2	CSVAQGARSTGELFF	TGCAGCGTGGCACAGGGGGCTCGAAGCACCGGGGAGCTGTTTTTT
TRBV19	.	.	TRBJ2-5	CASGVAGEEETQYF	TGTGCCAGTGGGGTGGCAGGGGAAGAAGAGACCCAGTACTTC
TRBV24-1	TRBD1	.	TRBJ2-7	CATSDPADRGLDEQYF	TGTGCCACCAGTGATCCAGCCGACAGGGGGCTTGACGAGCAGTACTTC
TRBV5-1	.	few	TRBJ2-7	CASSLAGIDYEQYF	TGCGCCAGCAGCTTGGCAGGGATCGACTACGAGCAGTACTTC
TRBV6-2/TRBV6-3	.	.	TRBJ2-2	CASSQNRSPGELFF	TGTGCCAGCAGCCAAAACAGGTCACCCGGGGAGCTGTTTTTT
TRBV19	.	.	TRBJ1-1	CASSIGPQMNTEAFF	TGTGCCAGTAGTATAGGGCCACAGATGAACACTGAAGCTTTCTTT
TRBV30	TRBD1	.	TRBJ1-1	CAWRGVGTAKAFF	TGTGCCTGGAGAGGGGTGGGGACAGCTAAAGCTTTCTTT
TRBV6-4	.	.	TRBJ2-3	CASSVREGTDTQYF	TGTGCCAGCAGTGTCCGCGAAGGCACAGATACGCAGTATTTT
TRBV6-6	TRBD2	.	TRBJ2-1	CASRAGGNEQFF	TGTGCCAGCAGGGCGGGGGGCAATGAGCAGTTCTTC
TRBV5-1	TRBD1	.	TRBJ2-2	CASSLRSRTGPNTGELFF	TGCGCCAGCAGCTTGAGGTCGCGGACAGGGCCCAACACCGGGGAGCTGTTTTTT
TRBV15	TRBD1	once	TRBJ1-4	CATSARDRGEKLFF	TGTGCCACCAGCGCCCGGGACAGGGGCGAAAAACTGTTTTTT
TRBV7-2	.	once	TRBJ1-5	CASSLGGAGMNQPQHF	TGTGCCAGCAGCTTAGGTGGCGCAGGGATGAATCAGCCCCAGCATTTT
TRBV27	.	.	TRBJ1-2	CASSLIQGDGYTF	TGTGCCAGCAGTTTAATCCAGGGCGATGGCTACACCTTC
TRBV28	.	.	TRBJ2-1	CASSLIQGSSYNEQFF	TGTGCCAGCAGTTTAATCCAGGGAAGCTCCTACAATGAGCAGTTCTTC
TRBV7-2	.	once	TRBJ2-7	CASSFTTVGQYF	TGTGCCAGCAGCTTTACTACCGTCGGGCAGTACTTC
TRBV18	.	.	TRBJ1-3	CASSPPGLGGNTIYF	TGTGCCAGCTCACCACCTGGGCTCGGTGGAAACACCATATATTTT
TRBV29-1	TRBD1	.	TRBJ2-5	CSVGRQGPETQYF	TGCAGCGTTGGGAGACAGGGGCCAGAGACCCAGTACTTC
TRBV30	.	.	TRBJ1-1	CAWGPLGGMNTEAFF	TGTGCCTGGGGGCCCCTCGGAGGGATGAACACTGAAGCTTTCTTT
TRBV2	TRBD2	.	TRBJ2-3	CASSFSPGLAGGTQYF	TGTGCCAGCAGTTTCTCTCCGGGACTAGCGGGGGGGACGCAGTATTTT